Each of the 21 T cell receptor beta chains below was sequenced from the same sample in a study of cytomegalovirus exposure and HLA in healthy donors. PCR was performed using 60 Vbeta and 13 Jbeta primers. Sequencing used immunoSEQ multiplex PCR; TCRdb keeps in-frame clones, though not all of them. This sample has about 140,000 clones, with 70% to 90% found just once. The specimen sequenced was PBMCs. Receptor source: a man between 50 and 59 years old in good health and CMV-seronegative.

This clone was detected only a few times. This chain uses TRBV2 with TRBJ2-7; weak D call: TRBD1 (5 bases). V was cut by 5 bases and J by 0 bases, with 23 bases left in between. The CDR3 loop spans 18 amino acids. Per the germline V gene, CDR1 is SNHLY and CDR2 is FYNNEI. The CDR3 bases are TGTGCCAGCAGTCAAACCTTCGACAGCCTTGCCGTCTCCTACGAGCAGTACTTC. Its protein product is CASSQTFDSLAVSYEQYF.

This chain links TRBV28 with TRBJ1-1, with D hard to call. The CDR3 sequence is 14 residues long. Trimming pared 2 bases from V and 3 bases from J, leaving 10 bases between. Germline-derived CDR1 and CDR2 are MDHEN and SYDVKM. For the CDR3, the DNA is TGTGCCAGCAGTTTAACCGGGGTGGACACTGAAGCTTTCTTT. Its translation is CASSLTGVDTEAFF.

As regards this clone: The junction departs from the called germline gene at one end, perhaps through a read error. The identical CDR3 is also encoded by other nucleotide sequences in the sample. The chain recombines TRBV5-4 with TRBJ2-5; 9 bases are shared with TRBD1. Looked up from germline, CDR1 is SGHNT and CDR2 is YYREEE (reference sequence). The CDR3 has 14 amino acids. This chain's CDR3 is CASSFGQGQETQYF. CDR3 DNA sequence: TGCGCCAGCAGCTTTGGACAGGGGCAAGAGACCCAGTACTTC.

The CDR3 region has the DNA TGTGCCAGCTCAAACTCTCGAGCAACTAATGAAAAACTGTTTTTT. Translated: CASSNSRATNEKLFF. The rearrangement links TRBV18 to TRBJ1-4; D is undetermined. V gave up 5 bases and J gave up 0 bases, with 10 bases separating them. The CDR3 extends over 15 amino acids. The V gene's germline CDR1 is KGHSH and CDR2 LQKENI.

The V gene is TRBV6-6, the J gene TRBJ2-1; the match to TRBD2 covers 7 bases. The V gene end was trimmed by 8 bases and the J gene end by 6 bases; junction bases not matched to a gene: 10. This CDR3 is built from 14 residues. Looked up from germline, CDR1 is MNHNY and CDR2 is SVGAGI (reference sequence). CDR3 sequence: CASLLGGVGNEQFF. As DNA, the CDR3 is TGTGCCAGCCTACTGGGAGGGGTTGGCAATGAGCAGTTCTTC.

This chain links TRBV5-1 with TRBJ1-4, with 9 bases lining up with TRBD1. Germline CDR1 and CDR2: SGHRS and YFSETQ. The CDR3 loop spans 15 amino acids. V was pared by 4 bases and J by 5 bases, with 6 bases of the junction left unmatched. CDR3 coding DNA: TGCGCCAGCAGCGCAACCGGGACAGGGAATGAAAAACTGTTTTTT. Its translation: CASSATGTGNEKLFF.

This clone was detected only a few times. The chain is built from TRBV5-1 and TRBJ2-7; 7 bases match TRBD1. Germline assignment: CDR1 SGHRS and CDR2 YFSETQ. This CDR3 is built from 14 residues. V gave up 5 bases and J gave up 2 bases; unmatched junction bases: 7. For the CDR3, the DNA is TGCGCCAGCAGGCTTCAGGGGGTGGCCTACGAGCAGTACTTC. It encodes CASRLQGVAYEQYF.

CDR3 loop: CASSDSIQGFNQPQHF. CDR3 nucleotides: TGTGCCAGCAGTGATTCTATACAGGGGTTTAATCAGCCCCAGCATTTT. This chain connects TRBV25-1 to TRBJ1-5; 7 bases are a match to TRBD1. Trimming removed 3 bases from V and 4 bases from J; junction bases left unmatched: 9. The CDR3 contains 16 residues. Looked up from germline, CDR1 is MGHDK and CDR2 is SYGVNS.

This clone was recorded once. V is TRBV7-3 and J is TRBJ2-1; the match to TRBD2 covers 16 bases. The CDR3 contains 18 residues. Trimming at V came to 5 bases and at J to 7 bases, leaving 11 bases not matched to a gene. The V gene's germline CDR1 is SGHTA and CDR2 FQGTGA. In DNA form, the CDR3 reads TGTGCCAGCAGCAGAAAGGGACTAGCGGGAGGGGCTGAAAATGAGCAGTTCTTC. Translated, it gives CASSRKGLAGGAENEQFF.

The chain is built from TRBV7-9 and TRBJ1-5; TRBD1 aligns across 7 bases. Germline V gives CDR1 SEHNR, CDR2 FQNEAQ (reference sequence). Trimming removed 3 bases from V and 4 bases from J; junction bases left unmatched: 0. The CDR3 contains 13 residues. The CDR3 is CASSLTGNQPQHF. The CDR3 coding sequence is TGTGCCAGCAGCTTGACAGGGAATCAGCCCCAGCATTTT.

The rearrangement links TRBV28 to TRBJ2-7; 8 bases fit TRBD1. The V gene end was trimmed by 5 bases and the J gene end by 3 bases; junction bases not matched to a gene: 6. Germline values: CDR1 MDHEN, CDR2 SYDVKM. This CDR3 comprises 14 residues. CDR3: CASSPTGGSYEQYF. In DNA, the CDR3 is TGTGCCAGCAGTCCTACAGGGGGAAGCTACGAGCAGTACTTC.

The CDR3 DNA reads as TGTGCCAGCACCTACGGGCTAGCGGGAAGGCACGAGCAGTACTTC. This sequence encodes CASTYGLAGRHEQYF. The chain uses TRBV6-5 and TRBJ2-7; 9 bases are shared with TRBD2. CDR3 length: 15 amino acids. The V gene's germline CDR1 is MNHEY and CDR2 SVGAGI. Germline trimming cut 7 bases from V and 5 bases from J; bases unmatched to any gene: 12.

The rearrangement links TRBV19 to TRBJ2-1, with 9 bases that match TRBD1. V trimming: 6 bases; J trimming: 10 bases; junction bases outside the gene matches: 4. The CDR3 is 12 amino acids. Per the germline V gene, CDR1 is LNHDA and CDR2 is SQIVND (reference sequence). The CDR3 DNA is TGTGCCAGTAGCAGAGACAGGGGGGAGCAGTTCTTC. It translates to CASSRDRGEQFF.

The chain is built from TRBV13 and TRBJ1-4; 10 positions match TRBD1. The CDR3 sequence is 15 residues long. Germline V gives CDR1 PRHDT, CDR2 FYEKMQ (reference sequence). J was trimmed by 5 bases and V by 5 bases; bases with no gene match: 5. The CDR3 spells CASSPPGQGNEKLFF. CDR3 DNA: TGTGCCAGCAGCCCCCCGGGACAGGGGAATGAAAAACTGTTTTTT.

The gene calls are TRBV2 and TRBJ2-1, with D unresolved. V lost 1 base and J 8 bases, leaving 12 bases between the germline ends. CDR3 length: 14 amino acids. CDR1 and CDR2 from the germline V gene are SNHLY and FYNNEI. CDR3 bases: TGTGCCAGCAGTGAAGATACAACAAATCATGAGCAGTTCTTC. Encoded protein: CASSEDTTNHEQFF. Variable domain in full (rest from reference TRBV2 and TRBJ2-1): EPEVTQTPSHQVTQMGQEVILRCVPISNHLYFYWYRQILGQKVEFLVSFYNNEISEKSEIFDDQFSVERPDGSNFTLKIRSTKLEDSAMYFCASSEDTTNHEQFFGPGTRLTVL.

Here the CDR3 reads CASSPTGGGYNEQFF. CDR3 in DNA: TGTGCCAGCTCACCAACAGGGGGGGGGTACAATGAGCAGTTCTTC. The chain has TRBV18 and TRBJ2-1; D is possibly TRBD1 (8 bases). CDR1 is KGHSH and CDR2 is LQKENI in the germline V gene. This CDR3 has 15 residues. V was clipped by 2 bases and J by 4 bases, with 12 bases between them.

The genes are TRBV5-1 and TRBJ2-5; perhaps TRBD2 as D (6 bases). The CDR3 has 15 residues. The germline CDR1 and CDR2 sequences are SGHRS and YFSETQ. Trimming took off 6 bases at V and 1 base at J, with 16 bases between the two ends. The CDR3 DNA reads TGCGCCAGCACCCGAGGGGCGGGGTCCCAAGAGACCCAGTACTTC. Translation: CASTRGAGSQETQYF.

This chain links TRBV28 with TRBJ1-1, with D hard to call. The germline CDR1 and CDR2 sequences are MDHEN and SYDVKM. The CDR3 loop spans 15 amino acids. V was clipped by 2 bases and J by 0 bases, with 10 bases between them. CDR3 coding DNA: TGTGCCAGCAGTTTAAGCGGATTCATGAACACTGAAGCTTTCTTT. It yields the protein CASSLSGFMNTEAFF. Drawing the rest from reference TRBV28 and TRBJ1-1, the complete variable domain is DVKVTQSSRYLVKRTGEKVFLECVQDMDHENMFWYRQDPGLGLRLIYFSYDVKMKEKGDIPEGYSVSREKKERFSLILESASTNQTSMYLCASSLSGFMNTEAFFGQGTRLTVV.

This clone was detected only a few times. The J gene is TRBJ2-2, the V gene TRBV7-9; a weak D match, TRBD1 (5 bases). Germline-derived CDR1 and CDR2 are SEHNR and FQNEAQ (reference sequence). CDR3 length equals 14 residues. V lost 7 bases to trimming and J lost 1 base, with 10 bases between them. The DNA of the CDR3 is TGTGCCAGCACGATAGGGGAGAACACCGGGGAGCTGTTTTTT. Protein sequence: CASTIGENTGELFF.

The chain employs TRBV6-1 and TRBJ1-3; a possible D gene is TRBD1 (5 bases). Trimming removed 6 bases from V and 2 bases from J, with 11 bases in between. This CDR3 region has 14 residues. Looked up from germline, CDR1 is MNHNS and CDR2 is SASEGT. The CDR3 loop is CASRQSGAGNTIYF. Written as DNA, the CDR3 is TGTGCCAGCAGGCAATCGGGGGCTGGAAACACCATATATTTT.

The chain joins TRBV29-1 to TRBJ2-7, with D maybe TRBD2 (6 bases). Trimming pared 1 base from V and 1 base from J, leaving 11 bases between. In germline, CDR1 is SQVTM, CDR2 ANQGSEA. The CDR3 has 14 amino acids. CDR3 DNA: TGCAGCGTTGAAGGGTCGGGAGAGTCCTACGAGCAGTACTTC. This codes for CSVEGSGESYEQYF.